This T cell receptor (beta chain) was identified in a study of blood T cell repertoires in COVID-19. Study-wide context: Whether acute or convalescent, the COVID-19 samples came from the United States, Italy and Spain. In each case, the material was cDNA or gDNA derived from T cells, B-cell-depleted T cells, or PBMCs.

Original handling: Estimated nucleated cell counts came from reference gene primer amplification. The method was immunoSEQ multiplex PCR; TCRdb's version includes in-frame clones alone and lacks a portion of them. D and trimming were read from the DNA, whereas the V and J calls and clone size are those reported in that table. The table records 90,000 to 150,000 clones, more than 85% of them present only once. The CDR3 loop spans 11 amino acids. Trimming removed 6 bases at V and 8 bases at J, with 11 bases between. Germline-derived CDR1 and CDR2 are DFQATT and SNEGSKA (reference sequence). V gene TRBV20-1 combines with J gene TRBJ2-1; D unresolved. Sequenced: peripheral blood. The clonotype originates from a human donor with acute or convalescent COVID-19. The donor label of this sample is uncertain. The chain's CDR3 is CSAPRFDEQFF. Here the CDR3 DNA reads TGCAGTGCCCCGCGTTTCGATGAGCAGTTCTTC.